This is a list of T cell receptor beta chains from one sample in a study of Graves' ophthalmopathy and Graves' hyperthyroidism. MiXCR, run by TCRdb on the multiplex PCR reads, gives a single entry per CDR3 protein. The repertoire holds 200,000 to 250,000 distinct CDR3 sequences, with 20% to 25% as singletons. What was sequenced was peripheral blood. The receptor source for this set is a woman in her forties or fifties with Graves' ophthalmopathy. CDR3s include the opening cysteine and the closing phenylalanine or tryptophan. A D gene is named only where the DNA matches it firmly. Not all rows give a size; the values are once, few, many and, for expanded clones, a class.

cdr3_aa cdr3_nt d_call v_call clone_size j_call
CSVDELGYTF TGCAGCGTTGATGAACTGGGCTACACCTTC . TRBV29-1 many TRBJ1-2
CASSRPLASEGARIEVTEAFF TGTGCCAGTAGCCGCCCGCTGGCCTCCGAAGGGGCAAGGATTGAGGTGACTGAAGCTTTCTTT . TRBV19 many TRBJ1-1
CASSLAGAILAKNIQYF TGCGCCAGCAGCTTGGCTGGGGCTATACTAGCCAAAAACATTCAGTACTTC . TRBV5-1 many TRBJ2-4
CASSVMVTGELFF TGTGCCAGCAGCGTGATGGTGACCGGGGAGCTGTTTTTT . TRBV9 few TRBJ2-2
CASSLRAEPTEAFF TGTGCCAGCAGCTTAAGGGCGGAGCCCACTGAAGCTTTCTTT . TRBV7-3 many TRBJ1-1
CASSGGDQGGETQYF TGTGCCAGCAGCGGTGGGGACCAGGGGGGGGAGACCCAGTACTTC . TRBV6-1 many TRBJ2-5
CAWSTGGSYNEQFF TGTGCCTGGTCCACAGGAGGCTCCTACAATGAGCAGTTCTTC . TRBV30 many TRBJ2-1
CASSIQGTYSGANVLTF TGTGCCAGCAGTATACAGGGGACTTACTCTGGGGCCAACGTCCTGACTTTC . TRBV6-2/TRBV6-3 many TRBJ2-6
CASSITPYEQYF TGTGCCAGCTCTATAACCCCCTACGAGCAGTACTTC . TRBV18 few TRBJ2-7
CASSRDRISYEQYF TGCGCCAGCAGCCGGGACAGAATCTCCTACGAGCAGTACTTC TRBD1 TRBV4-1 . TRBJ2-7
CASNAGPYYEQYF TGTGCCAGTAACGCAGGGCCTTACTACGAGCAGTACTTC . TRBV19 many TRBJ2-7
CASSPQGGVQQYF TGTGCCAGCAGCCCCCAGGGGGGGGTGCAGCAGTACTTC . TRBV7-8 many TRBJ2-7
CSAIGTGVGRGQPQHF TGCAGTGCCATCGGGACAGGGGTAGGGAGGGGTCAGCCCCAGCATTTT TRBD1 TRBV20-1 many TRBJ1-5
CASSVSGTGGIAFF TGTGCCAGCAGCGTCTCCGGGACAGGAGGAATAGCTTTCTTT TRBD1 TRBV9 many TRBJ1-1
CASSQGVNGNTIYF TGTGCCAGCAGCCAGGGGGTGAACGGAAACACCATATATTTT TRBD1 TRBV7-2 many TRBJ1-3
CSAGTTSGDRRYTF TGCAGTGCCGGAACAACGTCCGGGGACAGGCGCTACACCTTC TRBD1 TRBV20-1 many TRBJ1-2
CAISESTDEQYF TGTGCCATCAGTGAATCGACAGACGAGCAGTACTTC . TRBV10-3 many TRBJ2-7